Listed below are T cell receptor beta chains from one sample, sequenced in a study of cytomegalovirus exposure and HLA in healthy donors. Some clones are missing from TCRdb's copy, which holds only in-frame ones; the method was immunoSEQ multiplex PCR. The repertoire consists of 100,000 to 150,000 clones, with under 85% occurring once and the leading ten covering almost 6%. The specimen was PBMCs. These receptors were taken from a woman in her forties or fifties in good health and CMV-seropositive. Both conserved end residues are part of each CDR3. D genes are given only for firm matches. Some rows have no size entry. The others give once, few or many, or a class for an expanded clone.

d_call j_call clone_size v_call cdr3_aa cdr3_nt
TRBD1 TRBJ2-7 . TRBV5-1 CASSFSGQGIDYEQYF TGCGCCAGCAGCTTTTCGGGACAGGGGATAGACTACGAGCAGTACTTC
TRBD1 TRBJ1-6 . TRBV6-1 CASRPGQAPYSPLHF TGTGCCAGCAGACCTGGACAGGCTCCGTATTCACCCCTCCACTTT
TRBD2 TRBJ2-1 . TRBV7-7 CASSLEGTSREQFF TGTGCTAGCAGCTTAGAAGGGACTAGCCGTGAGCAGTTCTTC
TRBD1 TRBJ1-5 once TRBV7-2 CASSLGDRTQPQHF TGTGCCAGCAGCTTAGGGGACAGGACCCAGCCCCAGCATTTT
TRBD1 TRBJ1-4 . TRBV29-1 CSVATGGEYEKLFF TGCAGCGTTGCGACAGGGGGAGAATATGAAAAACTGTTTTTT
TRBD1 TRBJ1-2 . TRBV5-6 CASSLIGTDSYTF TGTGCCAGCAGCTTAATCGGGACAGACAGCTACACCTTC
TRBD1 TRBJ2-2 . TRBV19 CASSIRGDRAHELFF TGTGCCAGTAGTATCAGAGGGGACAGGGCCCACGAGCTGTTTTTT
TRBD1 TRBJ2-6 few TRBV12-5 CASGLGQGGANVLTF TGTGCTAGTGGTTTGGGACAGGGTGGGGCCAACGTCCTGACTTTC
. TRBJ1-1 . TRBV5-6 CASSYDSPGEAFF TGTGCCAGCAGTTATGACAGCCCAGGAGAAGCTTTCTTT
TRBD1 TRBJ2-3 . TRBV30 CAWSGTGGEGTQYF TGTGCCTGGAGTGGGACAGGGGGCGAGGGTACGCAGTATTTT
. TRBJ1-6 . TRBV5-1 CASSLATDSPLHF TGCGCCAGCAGCTTGGCCACGGATTCACCCCTCCACTTT
TRBD1 TRBJ1-1 few TRBV28 CASSLTGAGITEAFF TGTGCCAGCAGTTTAACAGGGGCCGGGATTACTGAAGCTTTCTTT
. TRBJ2-5 . TRBV5-6 CASSLGLRETQYF TGTGCCAGCAGCTTAGGACTTCGGGAGACCCAGTACTTC
. TRBJ1-5 . TRBV21-1 CASRKVGEWMWPQHF TGTGCCAGCAGGAAAGTCGGGGAGTGGATGTGGCCCCAGCATTTT
. TRBJ2-6 . TRBV5-6 CASSLELNSGANVLTF TGTGCCAGCAGCTTGGAACTGAACTCTGGGGCCAACGTCCTGACTTTC
. TRBJ1-5 few TRBV10-1 CASREKGDQPQHF TGCGCCAGCAGGGAGAAGGGGGATCAGCCCCAGCATTTT
TRBD2 TRBJ2-1 . TRBV7-2 CASSLAGTSGGNEQFF TGTGCCAGCAGCTTAGCGGGGACTAGCGGGGGCAATGAGCAGTTCTTC
TRBD2 TRBJ2-1 . TRBV7-2 CASSNLAGGLNEQFF TGTGCCAGCAGCAATCTAGCGGGGGGGCTGAATGAGCAGTTCTTC
TRBD2 TRBJ2-2 . TRBV6-6 CASSYAGGTNTGELFF TGTGCCAGCAGTTACGCGGGGGGGACGAACACCGGGGAGCTGTTTTTT
TRBD1 TRBJ2-7 once TRBV29-1 CSAVGDRAYEQYF TGCAGCGCAGTAGGGGACAGAGCCTACGAGCAGTACTTC
. TRBJ1-4 . TRBV2 CASMGGEAHEKLFF TGTGCCAGCATGGGCGGGGAGGCGCATGAAAAACTGTTTTTT
. TRBJ1-1 . TRBV6-5 CASSQAGTFFTEAFF TGTGCCAGCAGTCAGGCCGGGACTTTCTTCACTGAAGCTTTCTTT
. TRBJ2-7 . TRBV7-2 CASSSYSYEQYF TGTGCCAGCAGCTCGTACTCCTACGAGCAGTACTTC
TRBD1 TRBJ1-2 . TRBV2 CASFAGGSPNYGYTF TGTGCCAGCTTTGCAGGGGGTTCCCCCAACTATGGCTACACCTTC
. TRBJ1-4 . TRBV7-2 CASSLRTLNEKLFF TGTGCCAGCAGCCTCCGGACATTGAATGAAAAACTGTTTTTT
TRBD2 TRBJ2-3 . TRBV13 CASSHTLAGLTDTQYF TGTGCCAGCAGCCATACCCTAGCGGGACTCACAGATACGCAGTATTTT
. TRBJ2-5 . TRBV23-1 CASSLGQGGNKETQYF TGCGCCAGCAGCCTGGGGCAGGGCGGAAACAAAGAGACCCAGTACTTC
TRBD2 TRBJ2-5 . TRBV4-1 CARKTGGSIQETQYF TGCGCCAGAAAGACGGGGGGATCTATCCAAGAGACCCAGTACTTC
. TRBJ1-2 . TRBV30 CAWRGVGNYGYTF TGTGCCTGGAGAGGGGTAGGGAACTATGGCTACACCTTC
TRBD2 TRBJ2-6 . TRBV19 CASSMDRGGLGANVLTF TGTGCCAGTAGTATGGACCGGGGGGGCCTGGGGGCCAACGTCCTGACTTTC
TRBD1 TRBJ1-1 . TRBV29-1 CSVGGTGLSEAFF TGCAGCGTTGGAGGGACAGGTCTCTCTGAAGCTTTCTTT
TRBD2 TRBJ2-7 once TRBV4-2 CASSQGAGTSGFPYEQYF TGTGCCAGCAGCCAGGGGGCGGGGACTAGCGGATTTCCCTACGAGCAGTACTTC
. TRBJ2-1 . TRBV11-3 CASSLRSPLRGYNEQFF TGTGCCAGCAGCTTACGATCCCCCCTCAGGGGCTACAATGAGCAGTTCTTC
TRBD2 TRBJ2-7 . TRBV5-4 CASSDGLAGGDYEQYF TGTGCCAGCAGCGATGGACTAGCGGGGGGAGATTACGAGCAGTACTTC
. TRBJ2-5 once TRBV5-4 CASRVSEGETQYF TGTGCCAGCAGAGTCTCCGAGGGAGAGACCCAGTACTTC
. TRBJ2-7 . TRBV5-6 CASSLDYYEQYF TGTGCCAGCAGCTTGGATTATTACGAGCAGTACTTC
. TRBJ1-5 few TRBV4-2 CASSRESGWDQPQHF TGTGCCAGCAGCCGAGAAAGCGGGTGGGATCAGCCCCAGCATTTT
TRBD2 TRBJ2-4 . TRBV5-4 CASSLVGSASGGDF TGTGCCAGCAGCTTGGTGGGGTCGGCTAGCGGGGGCGACTTC
TRBD2 TRBJ2-7 . TRBV5-1 CASSSGLAGGTLGYEQYF TGCGCCAGCAGCTCGGGACTAGCGGGGGGGACCCTAGGCTACGAGCAGTACTTC
. TRBJ2-2 . TRBV5-1 CASTLQATGELFF TGCGCCAGCACACTTCAGGCCACCGGGGAGCTGTTTTTT
. TRBJ1-2 few TRBV7-2 CASSLPGRQTDYGYTF TGTGCCAGCAGCCTCCCCGGGAGGCAGACGGACTATGGCTACACCTTC
TRBD2 TRBJ2-1 . TRBV29-1 CSVASGGGEQFF TGCAGCGTTGCTAGCGGGGGGGGTGAGCAGTTCTTC
TRBD1 TRBJ2-1 . TRBV30 CAWRTQGYGEQFF TGTGCCTGGAGAACACAGGGGTACGGTGAGCAGTTCTTC
. TRBJ1-4 once TRBV21-1 CASTNSTENEKLFF TGTGCCAGCACCAATTCGACAGAAAATGAAAAACTGTTTTTT
. TRBJ1-3 . TRBV25-1 CASSEYGQGSGGNTIYF TGTGCCAGCAGTGAATATGGGCAGGGTAGTGGTGGAAACACCATATATTTT
TRBD1 TRBJ2-7 once TRBV23-1 CASSHPDRVSYEQYF TGCGCCAGCAGTCACCCGGACAGGGTATCGTACGAGCAGTACTTC
. TRBJ1-3 . TRBV5-1 CASSQGGPGNTIYF TGCGCCAGCAGCCAAGGAGGACCTGGAAACACCATATATTTT
TRBD2 TRBJ2-1 . TRBV28 CASQLAGGTLSYNEQFF TGTGCCAGTCAACTAGCGGGGGGGACTTTATCCTACAATGAGCAGTTCTTC
TRBD2 TRBJ2-7 . TRBV30 CAWSVPGAGGVYEQYF TGTGCCTGGAGTGTCCCGGGAGCGGGGGGCGTTTACGAGCAGTACTTC